The rows below give T cell receptor beta chains drawn from one sample of a study of cytomegalovirus exposure and HLA in healthy donors. Generated by immunoSEQ multiplex PCR, the TCRdb table keeps only in-frame clones and is missing some. The sample has around 180,000 clones, roughly 70% seen once. The sequenced sample consisted of PBMCs. These receptors all stem from a girl between 5 and 17 years old in good health and CMV-seronegative. Each CDR3 is given with its conserved first and last residue. A D gene is named only where the DNA matches it firmly. Expanded clones are given a class, and other clones once, few, many or no size at all.

J gene: TRBJ2-5
V gene: TRBV6-6
D gene: NA
clone size: few
CDR3 protein: CASRLARVQYF
CDR3 DNA: TGTGCCAGCAGACTAGCCAGGGTCCAGTACTTC

J gene: TRBJ2-2
V gene: TRBV4-1
D gene: TRBD2
clone size: NA
CDR3 protein: CASSPSGSAGGPFAGELFF
CDR3 DNA: TGCGCCAGCAGCCCCAGCGGCTCGGCGGGGGGGCCCTTCGCCGGGGAGCTGTTTTTT

J gene: TRBJ2-5
V gene: TRBV7-3
D gene: NA
clone size: NA
CDR3 protein: CASSPDNDQETQYF
CDR3 DNA: TGTGCCAGCAGCCCGGACAACGACCAAGAGACCCAGTACTTC

J gene: TRBJ1-4
V gene: TRBV19
D gene: NA
clone size: NA
CDR3 protein: CASSTTGSNEKLFF
CDR3 DNA: TGTGCCAGTAGTACCACAGGGAGTAATGAAAAACTGTTTTTT

J gene: TRBJ1-1
V gene: TRBV5-1
D gene: NA
clone size: NA
CDR3 protein: CASSLSRGGEAFF
CDR3 DNA: TGCGCCAGCAGCTTGTCCAGAGGGGGTGAAGCTTTCTTT

J gene: TRBJ1-1
V gene: TRBV28
D gene: TRBD1
clone size: NA
CDR3 protein: CASSSGGMNTEAFF
CDR3 DNA: TGTGCCAGCTCATCAGGGGGGATGAACACTGAAGCTTTCTTT

J gene: TRBJ1-3
V gene: TRBV5-6
D gene: TRBD1
clone size: once
CDR3 protein: CASSPRGSSSGNTIYF
CDR3 DNA: TGTGCCAGCAGCCCCAGGGGGAGCAGCTCTGGAAACACCATATATTTT

J gene: TRBJ2-7
V gene: TRBV4-1
D gene: NA
clone size: NA
CDR3 protein: CASSQAPSAGPGVYEQYF
CDR3 DNA: TGCGCCAGCAGCCAAGCCCCCTCGGCTGGGCCGGGAGTCTACGAGCAGTACTTC

J gene: TRBJ2-5
V gene: TRBV2
D gene: TRBD2
clone size: NA
CDR3 protein: CASSPGGLAGIWETQYF
CDR3 DNA: TGTGCCAGCAGTCCAGGGGGACTAGCGGGTATTTGGGAGACCCAGTACTTC

J gene: TRBJ1-1
V gene: TRBV19
D gene: NA
clone size: NA
CDR3 protein: CASSKSPGTEAFF
CDR3 DNA: TGTGCCAGTAGTAAGTCCCCAGGGACTGAAGCTTTCTTT

J gene: TRBJ2-5
V gene: TRBV18
D gene: TRBD2
clone size: NA
CDR3 protein: CASSPRTSGGQETQYF
CDR3 DNA: TGTGCCAGCTCACCAAGGACTAGCGGGGGCCAAGAGACCCAGTACTTC

J gene: TRBJ2-7
V gene: TRBV7-9
D gene: TRBD1
clone size: NA
CDR3 protein: CASSQRTGKPYEQYF
CDR3 DNA: TGTGCCAGCAGCCAAAGGACAGGCAAACCCTACGAGCAGTACTTC

J gene: TRBJ2-2
V gene: TRBV5-1
D gene: NA
clone size: NA
CDR3 protein: CASRRYSENTGELFF
CDR3 DNA: TGCGCCAGTAGAAGGTACAGTGAGAACACCGGGGAGCTGTTTTTT

J gene: TRBJ1-6
V gene: TRBV27
D gene: TRBD1
clone size: NA
CDR3 protein: CASSLSIDSTGPNSPLHF
CDR3 DNA: TGTGCCAGCAGTTTATCTATCGATTCGACAGGGCCTAATTCACCCCTCCACTTT

J gene: TRBJ2-7
V gene: TRBV29-1
D gene: NA
clone size: NA
CDR3 protein: CSVEDRGAGNEQYF
CDR3 DNA: TGCAGCGTTGAAGATCGGGGGGCAGGGAACGAGCAGTACTTC

J gene: TRBJ2-2
V gene: TRBV5-1
D gene: TRBD1
clone size: few
CDR3 protein: CASNRQGADTGELFF
CDR3 DNA: TGCGCCAGCAACCGTCAGGGGGCGGACACCGGGGAGCTGTTTTTT

J gene: TRBJ1-2
V gene: TRBV5-8
D gene: TRBD1
clone size: NA
CDR3 protein: CASSLRTGAYYGYTF
CDR3 DNA: TGTGCCAGCAGCTTGAGGACAGGGGCTTACTATGGCTACACCTTC

J gene: TRBJ2-7
V gene: TRBV9
D gene: NA
clone size: NA
CDR3 protein: CASSVDVGRYEQYF
CDR3 DNA: TGTGCCAGCAGCGTAGATGTGGGGCGATACGAGCAGTACTTC

J gene: TRBJ2-5
V gene: TRBV4-1
D gene: TRBD2
clone size: NA
CDR3 protein: CASSEALSGGQETQYF
CDR3 DNA: TGCGCCAGCAGCGAAGCCCTTAGCGGGGGCCAAGAGACCCAGTACTTC

J gene: TRBJ1-4
V gene: TRBV6-1
D gene: NA
clone size: once
CDR3 protein: CASTPGRDEKLFF
CDR3 DNA: TGTGCCAGCACCCCGGGAAGGGATGAAAAACTGTTTTTT

J gene: TRBJ2-3
V gene: TRBV25-1
D gene: TRBD2
clone size: NA
CDR3 protein: CASTPTHSGGWGDTQYF
CDR3 DNA: TGTGCCAGCACTCCAACCCACAGCGGGGGTTGGGGGGATACGCAGTATTTT

J gene: TRBJ2-7
V gene: TRBV10-1
D gene: TRBD1
clone size: NA
CDR3 protein: CASSEQKQGAPEYF
CDR3 DNA: TGCGCCAGCAGTGAGCAAAAACAGGGGGCGCCGGAGTACTTC

J gene: TRBJ2-1
V gene: TRBV18
D gene: TRBD1
clone size: NA
CDR3 protein: CASSSTGVPYNEQFF
CDR3 DNA: TGTGCCAGCTCATCTACAGGGGTGCCCTACAATGAGCAGTTCTTC

J gene: TRBJ1-1
V gene: TRBV25-1
D gene: TRBD1
clone size: once
CDR3 protein: CASIQTNTGQGLNTEAFF
CDR3 DNA: TGTGCCAGCATCCAAACAAATACCGGACAGGGTTTGAACACTGAAGCTTTCTTT

J gene: TRBJ2-7
V gene: TRBV30
D gene: TRBD1
clone size: NA
CDR3 protein: CAWSPRRDSEQYF
CDR3 DNA: TGTGCCTGGAGTCCTCGCCGGGACAGCGAGCAGTACTTC

J gene: TRBJ2-7
V gene: TRBV7-9
D gene: NA
clone size: NA
CDR3 protein: CASNFPPQVTAYEQYF
CDR3 DNA: TGTGCCAGCAACTTCCCCCCCCAGGTAACCGCCTACGAGCAGTACTTC

J gene: TRBJ1-1
V gene: TRBV27
D gene: NA
clone size: few
CDR3 protein: CASSLEGNTEAFF
CDR3 DNA: TGTGCCAGCAGTTTAGAGGGGAACACTGAAGCTTTCTTT

J gene: TRBJ1-6
V gene: TRBV2
D gene: NA
clone size: NA
CDR3 protein: CAVHPRSVYNSPLHF
CDR3 DNA: TGTGCCGTCCACCCTCGGAGTGTCTATAATTCACCCCTCCACTTT

J gene: TRBJ2-3
V gene: TRBV6-1
D gene: NA
clone size: NA
CDR3 protein: CASSEVEYTQYF
CDR3 DNA: TGTGCCAGCAGTGAAGTCGAGTATACGCAGTATTTT

J gene: TRBJ1-1
V gene: TRBV2
D gene: NA
clone size: NA
CDR3 protein: CASSGQASTEAFF
CDR3 DNA: TGTGCCAGCAGTGGGCAGGCAAGCACTGAAGCTTTCTTT

J gene: TRBJ1-6
V gene: TRBV6-4
D gene: TRBD1
clone size: NA
CDR3 protein: CASSGGTGGTRSYNSPLHF
CDR3 DNA: TGTGCCAGCAGTGGGGGGACAGGGGGGACTCGCTCCTATAATTCACCCCTCCACTTT

J gene: TRBJ1-2
V gene: TRBV7-2
D gene: NA
clone size: NA
CDR3 protein: CASSLDIGARGYTF
CDR3 DNA: TGTGCCAGCAGCTTAGATATTGGGGCCAGGGGCTACACCTTC

J gene: TRBJ2-7
V gene: TRBV5-1
D gene: TRBD1
clone size: NA
CDR3 protein: CASSRGTGAINSYEQYF
CDR3 DNA: TGCGCCAGCAGCCGGGGGACAGGGGCGATAAACTCCTACGAGCAGTACTTC

J gene: TRBJ1-2
V gene: TRBV4-1
D gene: NA
clone size: NA
CDR3 protein: CASSQDSAGVFDYGYTF
CDR3 DNA: TGCGCCAGCAGCCAAGATTCGGCGGGAGTTTTCGACTATGGCTACACCTTC

J gene: TRBJ2-2
V gene: TRBV10-2
D gene: NA
clone size: few
CDR3 protein: CASSTFGGRAGELFF
CDR3 DNA: TGCGCCAGCAGTACCTTCGGGGGGCGGGCCGGGGAGCTGTTTTTT

J gene: TRBJ2-7
V gene: TRBV6-6
D gene: NA
clone size: NA
CDR3 protein: CASSPTHGGYEQYF
CDR3 DNA: TGTGCCAGCAGTCCTACACATGGAGGCTACGAGCAGTACTTC

J gene: TRBJ2-3
V gene: TRBV9
D gene: TRBD2
clone size: NA
CDR3 protein: CASSVVMGGGTDTQYF
CDR3 DNA: TGTGCCAGCAGCGTAGTCATGGGCGGGGGTACAGATACGCAGTATTTT

J gene: TRBJ1-2
V gene: TRBV27
D gene: TRBD1
clone size: NA
CDR3 protein: CASSLRGQHGYTF
CDR3 DNA: TGTGCCAGCAGTTTAAGGGGGCAACATGGCTACACCTTC

J gene: TRBJ1-4
V gene: TRBV6-5
D gene: NA
clone size: NA
CDR3 protein: CASKASEVHEKLFF
CDR3 DNA: TGTGCCAGTAAGGCGTCCGAGGTTCATGAAAAACTGTTTTTT

J gene: TRBJ1-1
V gene: TRBV30
D gene: NA
clone size: NA
CDR3 protein: CAWRIYGFRNTEAFF
CDR3 DNA: TGTGCCTGGAGGATATACGGTTTTCGCAACACTGAAGCTTTCTTT

J gene: TRBJ1-5
V gene: TRBV19
D gene: NA
clone size: few
CDR3 protein: CASSALLHQPQHF
CDR3 DNA: TGTGCCAGTAGTGCACTCCTCCATCAGCCCCAGCATTTT

J gene: TRBJ2-7
V gene: TRBV9
D gene: NA
clone size: NA
CDR3 protein: CASSPGRGNYEQYF
CDR3 DNA: TGTGCCAGCAGCCCAGGGCGGGGAAACTACGAGCAGTACTTC

J gene: TRBJ1-2
V gene: TRBV7-8
D gene: NA
clone size: NA
CDR3 protein: CASSLPQTQVPYGYTF
CDR3 DNA: TGTGCCAGCAGCTTACCCCAGACACAGGTCCCCTATGGCTACACCTTC

J gene: TRBJ2-6
V gene: TRBV18
D gene: NA
clone size: NA
CDR3 protein: CASSPLVQGSSGANVLTF
CDR3 DNA: TGTGCCAGCTCACCCCTAGTCCAGGGGAGCTCTGGGGCCAACGTCCTGACTTTC

J gene: TRBJ1-2
V gene: TRBV7-9
D gene: TRBD1
clone size: NA
CDR3 protein: CASSPGQGANYGYTF
CDR3 DNA: TGTGCCAGCAGCCCGGGACAGGGCGCGAACTATGGCTACACCTTC

J gene: TRBJ1-3
V gene: TRBV4-1
D gene: NA
clone size: NA
CDR3 protein: CASRPSGSGNTIYF
CDR3 DNA: TGCGCCAGCAGACCCTCGGGCTCTGGAAACACCATATATTTT

J gene: TRBJ1-5
V gene: TRBV27
D gene: TRBD1
clone size: NA
CDR3 protein: CASSFTGTASLNQPQHF
CDR3 DNA: TGTGCCAGCAGTTTTACCGGGACAGCAAGCCTCAATCAGCCCCAGCATTTT

J gene: TRBJ1-5
V gene: TRBV18
D gene: TRBD1
clone size: NA
CDR3 protein: CASSPPGQGVGQPQHF
CDR3 DNA: TGTGCCAGCTCACCACCCGGACAGGGGGTAGGTCAGCCCCAGCATTTT

J gene: TRBJ1-1
V gene: TRBV9
D gene: NA
clone size: few
CDR3 protein: CASSVGGLGNTEAFF
CDR3 DNA: TGTGCCAGCAGCGTAGGTGGACTTGGGAACACTGAAGCTTTCTTT

J gene: TRBJ1-1
V gene: TRBV5-1
D gene: NA
clone size: NA
CDR3 protein: CASSSQESQGNTEAFF
CDR3 DNA: TGCGCCAGCAGCTCGCAGGAAAGTCAGGGAAATACTGAAGCTTTCTTT

J gene: TRBJ2-7
V gene: TRBV30
D gene: TRBD1
clone size: NA
CDR3 protein: CAWGGTGGYEQYF
CDR3 DNA: TGTGCCTGGGGAGGGACAGGGGGATACGAGCAGTACTTC

J gene: TRBJ1-6
V gene: TRBV5-1
D gene: NA
clone size: few
CDR3 protein: CASSLALDNSPLHF
CDR3 DNA: TGCGCCAGCAGCTTGGCCCTTGATAATTCACCCCTCCACTTT

J gene: TRBJ1-6
V gene: TRBV10-3
D gene: TRBD1
clone size: NA
CDR3 protein: CAISGTGEGNSPLHF
CDR3 DNA: TGTGCCATCAGCGGGACAGGGGAGGGTAATTCACCCCTCCACTTT

J gene: TRBJ2-2
V gene: TRBV5-1
D gene: TRBD2
clone size: NA
CDR3 protein: CASSLGLAGGPLFGELFF
CDR3 DNA: TGCGCCAGCAGCTTGGGACTAGCGGGGGGGCCGTTATTCGGGGAGCTGTTTTTT